This TCR beta chain is drawn from a study of radiotherapy plus CTLA-4 blockade in lung cancer (dated by TCRdb to between 2017 and 2018). About the study as a whole: Objective responses occurred in 18% of enrolled patients, and around 29% achieved disease control.

The library was generated by the immunoSEQ multiplex PCR assay. Not all clones reach the TCRdb copy of this immuneACCESS table, which keeps in-frame sequences only. Checked studies attribute under half of the gap to unresolved V genes and leave the rest unexplained. The sample contains 75,000 to 100,000 clones, just over 85% of them found a single time. Of the sample, approximately 5% falls within the top ten clones. As concerns this clone: Its antigen is currently not known. The record has no base qualities; no much larger clone is one base away.

The study evaluated CTLA-4 blockade (ipilimumab) given together with focal radiation therapy in patients who had chemo-refractory metastatic non-small-cell lung cancer. The study at large found these results: TCR clones derived from tumors expanded in peripheral blood after treatment with radiotherapy and ipilimumab. The strongest predictors of response were reported to be early dynamic shifts in blood T cell clones along with a rise in serum interferon-beta following radiation.

CDR1 SGHAT and CDR2 FQNNGV are derived from the germline V gene. From the cysteine through the phenylalanine, the CDR3 covers 17 amino acids. The CDR3 DNA has 51 bases and is translated from base 1. Germline trimming: 5 bases from V, 4 bases from J; junction bases outside gene matches: 13. This chain is built from TRBV11-2 and TRBJ2-3; 9 nucleotides in the junction match TRBD1. Sample: peripheral blood, taken from a patient treated with radiotherapy plus ipilimumab. This clonotype was obtained from a human donor with non-small cell lung cancer that progressed on radiotherapy plus ipilimumab. The nucleotide sequence reads as follows: TGTGCCAGCAGCATACGACCTAGGGACAGGGTTCCAGATACGCAGTATTTT. Translated, this is CASSIRPRDRVPDTQYF.